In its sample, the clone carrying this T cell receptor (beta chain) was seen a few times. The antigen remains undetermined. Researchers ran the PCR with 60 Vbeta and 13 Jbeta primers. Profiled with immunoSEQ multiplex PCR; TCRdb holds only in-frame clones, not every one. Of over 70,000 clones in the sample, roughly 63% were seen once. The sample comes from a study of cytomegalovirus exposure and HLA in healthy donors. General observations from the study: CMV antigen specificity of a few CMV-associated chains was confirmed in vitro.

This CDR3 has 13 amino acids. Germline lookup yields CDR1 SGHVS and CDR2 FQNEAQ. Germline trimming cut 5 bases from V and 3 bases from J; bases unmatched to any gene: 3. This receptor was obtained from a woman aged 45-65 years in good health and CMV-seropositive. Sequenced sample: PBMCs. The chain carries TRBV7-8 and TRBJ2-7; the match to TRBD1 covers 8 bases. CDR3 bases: TGTGCCAGCAGCGTCGGACAGGGCTACGAGCAGTACTTC. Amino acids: CASSVGQGYEQYF.